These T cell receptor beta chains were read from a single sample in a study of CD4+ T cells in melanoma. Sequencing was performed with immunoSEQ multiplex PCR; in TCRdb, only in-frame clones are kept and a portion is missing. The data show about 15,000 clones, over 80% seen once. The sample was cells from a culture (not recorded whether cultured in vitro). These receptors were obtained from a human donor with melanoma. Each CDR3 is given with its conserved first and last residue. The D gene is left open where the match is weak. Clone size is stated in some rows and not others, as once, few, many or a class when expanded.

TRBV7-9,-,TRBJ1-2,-,CASSVYQGAGYTF,TGTGCCAGCAGCGTATACCAGGGCGCTGGCTACACCTTC
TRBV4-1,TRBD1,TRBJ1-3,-,CASSLGGQAVLNTIYF,TGCGCCAGCAGCCTCGGGGGACAGGCGGTTTTAAACACCATATATTTT
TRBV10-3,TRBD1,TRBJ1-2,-,CAISPGTATYGYTF,TGTGCCATCAGTCCTGGGACAGCAACCTATGGCTACACCTTC
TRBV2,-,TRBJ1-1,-,CASRPGPTEAFF,TGTGCCTCAAGGCCAGGCCCCACTGAAGCTTTCTTT
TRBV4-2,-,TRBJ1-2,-,CASSQDKAGYGYTF,TGTGCCAGCAGCCAAGATAAGGCGGGCTATGGCTACACCTTC
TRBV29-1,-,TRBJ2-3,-,CSVEGSSQTLGTDTQYF,TGCAGCGTTGAAGGTTCAAGCCAGACCCTCGGCACAGATACGCAGTATTTT
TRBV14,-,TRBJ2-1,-,CASSQRLSYNEQFF,TGTGCCAGCAGCCAGCGGCTAAGCTACAATGAGCAGTTCTTC
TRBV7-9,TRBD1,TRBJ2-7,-,CASSLAGQGPSDEQYF,TGTGCCAGCAGCTTAGCGGGACAGGGGCCGTCGGACGAGCAGTACTTC
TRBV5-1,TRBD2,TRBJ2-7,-,CASSLGGTSGGYEQYF,TGCGCCAGCAGCTTGGGGGGGACTAGCGGGGGATACGAGCAGTACTTC
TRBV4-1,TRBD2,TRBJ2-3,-,CASSQSGLAGTTDTQYF,TGCGCCAGCAGCCAATCTGGACTAGCGGGGACCACAGATACGCAGTATTTT
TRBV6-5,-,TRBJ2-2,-,CATRTGAGATGELFF,TGTGCCACCCGGACCGGAGCCGGGGCCACCGGGGAGCTGTTTTTT
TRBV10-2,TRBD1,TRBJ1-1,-,CASSVTGGTEAFF,TGCGCCAGCAGTGTTACAGGGGGCACTGAAGCTTTCTTT
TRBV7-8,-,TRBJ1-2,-,CASSLGGGYGYTF,TGTGCCAGCAGCTTAGGGGGGGGCTATGGCTACACCTTC
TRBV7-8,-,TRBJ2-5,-,CASSLGEETQYF,TGTGCCAGCAGCTTAGGGGAAGAGACCCAGTACTTC
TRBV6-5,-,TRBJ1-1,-,CASSLSRRDTEAFF,TGTGCCAGCAGTCTGTCCCGAAGGGACACTGAAGCTTTCTTT
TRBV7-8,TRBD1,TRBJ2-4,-,CASSSDRRPGIQYF,TGTGCCAGCAGCTCGGACAGGCGTCCGGGCATTCAGTACTTC
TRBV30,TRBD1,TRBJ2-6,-,CAWKRFRTGPSGANVLTF,TGTGCCTGGAAGCGGTTTCGGACAGGACCCTCTGGGGCCAACGTCCTGACTTTC
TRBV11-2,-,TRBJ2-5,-,CASREGRIETQYF,TGTGCCAGCAGAGAGGGCCGAATCGAGACCCAGTACTTC
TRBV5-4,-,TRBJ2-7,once,CASSLDSRASSYEQYF,TGTGCCAGCAGCTTGGATTCCCGGGCGAGCTCCTACGAGCAGTACTTC
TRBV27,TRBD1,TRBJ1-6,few,CASSLDRGYSPLHF,TGTGCCAGCAGTTTGGACAGGGGCTATTCACCCCTCCACTTT
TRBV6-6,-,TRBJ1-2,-,CASTNTAAEQYGYTF,TGTGCCAGCACCAACACGGCGGCGGAACAGTATGGCTACACCTTC
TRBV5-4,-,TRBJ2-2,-,CASSLGGGGNYPGELFF,TGTGCCAGCAGCTTGGGCGGCGGGGGCAATTACCCCGGGGAGCTGTTTTTT
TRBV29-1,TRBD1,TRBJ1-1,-,CSGVDRGTEAFF,TGCAGCGGTGTCGACAGGGGCACTGAAGCTTTCTTT
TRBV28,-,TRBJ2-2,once,CASTKITITGELFF,TGTGCCAGCACTAAAATCACGATAACGGGGGAGCTGTTTTTT
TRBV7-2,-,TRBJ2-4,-,CASSPTGLPQNIQYF,TGTGCCAGCAGTCCCACAGGACTCCCTCAAAACATTCAGTACTTC
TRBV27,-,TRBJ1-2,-,CASRRRNSYGYTF,TGTGCCAGCAGGAGGCGAAACAGCTATGGCTACACCTTC